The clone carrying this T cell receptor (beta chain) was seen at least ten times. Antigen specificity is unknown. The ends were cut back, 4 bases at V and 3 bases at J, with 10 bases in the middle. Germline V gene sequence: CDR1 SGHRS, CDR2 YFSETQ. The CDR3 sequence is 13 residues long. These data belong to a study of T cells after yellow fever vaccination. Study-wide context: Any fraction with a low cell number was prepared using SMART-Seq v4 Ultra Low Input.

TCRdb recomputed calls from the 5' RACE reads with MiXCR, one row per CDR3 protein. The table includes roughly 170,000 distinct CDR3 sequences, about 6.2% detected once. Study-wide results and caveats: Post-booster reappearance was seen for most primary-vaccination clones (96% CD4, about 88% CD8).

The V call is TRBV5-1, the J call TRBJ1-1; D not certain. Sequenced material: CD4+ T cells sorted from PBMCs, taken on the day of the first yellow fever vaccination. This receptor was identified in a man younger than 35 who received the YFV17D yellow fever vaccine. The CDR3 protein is CASSRAADTEAFF. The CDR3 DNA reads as TGCGCCAGCAGCAGGGCAGCAGACACTGAAGCTTTCTTT.